This T cell receptor (beta chain) was captured in a study of tumour-infiltrating T cells in Burkitt lymphoma. Clones were sequenced by immunoSEQ multiplex PCR, and TCRdb holds only the in-frame ones, with some missing. The sample yields 15,000 to 20,000 clones, around four fifths seen once. The specimen sequenced was tumor tissue. The sequence derives from a human donor with diffuse large B-cell lymphoma.

The CDR3 nucleotides read TGCGCCAGCGGGGACAGCTACGAGCAGTACTTC. Its translation is CASGDSYEQYF. The gene calls are TRBV10-1 and TRBJ2-7, with 7 bases that match TRBD1. The V gene's germline CDR1 is WNHNN and CDR2 SYGVQD (reference sequence). Unmatched junction bases numbered 1, after V lost 8 bases and J lost 3 bases. The CDR3 loop spans 11 amino acids.